The next 30 T cell receptor beta chains were all read from a single sample in a study of cytomegalovirus exposure and HLA in healthy donors. PCR amplification relied on 60 Vbeta primers (plus 13 Jbeta primers). Repertoires were generated with immunoSEQ multiplex PCR, while TCRdb's copy carries only in-frame clones and drops some. This sample has roughly 120,000 clones, with about four fifths found just once. Input material: PBMCs. These receptors all stem from a man aged 25 to 45 in good health and CMV-seropositive.

This chain links TRBV12-5 with TRBJ2-5, with D possibly being TRBD2 (6 bases). V lost 1 base to trimming and J lost 4 bases, with 10 bases between them. Germline V gene sequence: CDR1 LGHNT, CDR2 FRNRAP. The CDR3 is 14 amino acids. The CDR3 nucleotides are TGTGCTAGTGGTTTGGGGCGGGGAGGAGAGACCCAGTACTTC. This encodes CASGLGRGGETQYF.

This clone has only a few counts. The chain employs TRBV18 and TRBJ1-1; D gene unclear. The CDR3 totals 14 residues. Trimming took 1 base from V and 1 from J, leaving 7 bases between them. The germline gives CDR1 KGHSH, CDR2 LQKENI. CDR3 in DNA: TGTGCCAGCTCACCACAACAGTCGAACACTGAAGCTTTCTTT. Its translation is CASSPQQSNTEAFF.

In its sample, this clone was seen once. V usage is TRBV12-5 and J usage is TRBJ1-1; 8 positions match TRBD1. This CDR3 is 19 amino acids long. Per germline, CDR1 LGHNT and CDR2 FRNRAP. The junction had 19 bases not matched to a gene; V was cut back by 6 bases and J by 1 base. The CDR3 coding sequence is TGTGCTAGTGGGCGGACCGACGTAGGACAGGGCGTTGGGAACACTGAAGCTTTCTTT. Its protein is CASGRTDVGQGVGNTEAFF.

The rearrangement links TRBV19 to TRBJ2-7, with 7 bases fitting TRBD1. CDR1 is LNHDA and CDR2 is SQIVND in the germline V gene (reference sequence). CDR3 length: 14 amino acids. Trimming at V came to 5 bases and at J to 3 bases, leaving 7 bases not matched to a gene. The CDR3 bases are TGTGCCAGTAGTGCTCTTTGGGACAGCTACGAGCAGTACTTC. It is translated as CASSALWDSYEQYF.

The chain combines TRBV20-1 with TRBJ1-4; D is unresolved. The V end lost 6 bases, the J end lost 4 bases, and 6 bases lay between the germline ends. This CDR3 is 11 amino acids long. Germline loops: CDR1 DFQATT, CDR2 SNEGSKA (reference sequence). Here the CDR3 reads CSAKSNEKLFF. In DNA form, the CDR3 reads TGCAGTGCCAAGAGTAATGAAAAACTGTTTTTT.

The chain couples TRBV19 to TRBJ2-1; the D gene is possibly TRBD1 (6 bases). Germline V CDR1 and CDR2: LNHDA, SQIVND (reference sequence). The CDR3 contains 14 residues. The V end was cut by 6 bases, the J end by 0 bases, with 9 bases between. The CDR3 region is CASSRGSSYNEQFF. In nucleotides, the CDR3 is TGTGCCAGTAGCAGGGGAAGCTCCTACAATGAGCAGTTCTTC. Complete variable domain (other parts from reference TRBV19 and TRBJ2-1): DGGITQSPKYLFRKEGQNVTLSCEQNLNHDAMYWYRQDPGQGLRLIYYSQIVNDFQKGDIAEGYSVSREKKESFPLTVTSAQKNPTAFYLCASSRGSSYNEQFFGPGTRLTVL.

The V gene is TRBV5-1, the J gene TRBJ2-6, with 7 positions matching TRBD1. Trimming cost V 1 base and J 11 bases; bases outside gene matches: 6. The CDR3 extends over 14 amino acids. Germline lookup yields CDR1 SGHRS and CDR2 YFSETQ. The CDR3 DNA reads TGCGCCAGCAGCTTGTCCGGGACAGAGGACGTCCTGACTTTC. This codes for CASSLSGTEDVLTF. Supplemented by reference TRBV5-1 and TRBJ2-6, the full variable domain reads KAGVTQTPRYLIKTRGQQVTLSCSPISGHRSVSWYQQTPGQGLQFLFEYFSETQRNKGNFPGRFSGRQFSNSRSEMNVSTLELGDSALYLCASSLSGTEDVLTFGAGSRLTVL.

This clone was recorded only once. The genes are TRBV19 and TRBJ1-2, with 7 bases matching TRBD1. J gave up 2 bases and V 3 bases, and 6 bases lay outside the gene matches. The germline V gene encodes CDR1 LNHDA and CDR2 SQIVND (reference sequence). This CDR3 has 15 residues. The CDR3 loop reads CASSILETGNYGYTF. DNA for the CDR3: TGTGCCAGTAGTATCCTAGAGACAGGGAACTATGGCTACACCTTC.

CDR3 protein: CAITGQGDSGEQYF. The CDR3 region has the DNA TGTGCCATAACGGGACAGGGCGATTCGGGAGAGCAGTACTTC. The chain carries TRBV28 and TRBJ2-7; 9 bases align to TRBD1. Trimming removed 10 bases from V and 7 bases from J; junction bases left unmatched: 14. This CDR3 spans 14 amino acids. Per germline, CDR1 MDHEN and CDR2 SYDVKM.

As DNA, the CDR3 is TGTGCCAGCAGGTCTCGGACAGGGATGAACGAGCAGTACTTC. This encodes CASRSRTGMNEQYF. V and J are TRBV2 and TRBJ2-7; TRBD1 matches 8 bases. The V segment lost 6 bases and the J segment 5 bases; nucleotides outside the gene matches: 9. In germline, CDR1 is SNHLY, CDR2 FYNNEI. The CDR3 runs 14 residues.

This chain joins TRBV4-1 and TRBJ1-5; 8 nucleotides line up with TRBD1. Trimming cost V 0 bases and J 1 base; bases outside gene matches: 5. Germline V CDR1 and CDR2: MGHRA, YSYEKL. The CDR3 is 17 amino acids. CDR3 in amino acids: CASSQEARGRSNQPQHF. As DNA, the CDR3 is TGCGCCAGCAGCCAAGAGGCCAGGGGGCGAAGCAATCAGCCCCAGCATTTT.

A single count supports this clone. V gene TRBV19 combines with J gene TRBJ1-5, with D maybe TRBD1 (5 bases). Trimming shortened V by 3 bases and J by 7 bases, and 16 bases separated the two germline ends. CDR1 and CDR2 (germline): LNHDA, SQIVND (reference sequence). The CDR3 is 15 amino acids. CDR3 DNA sequence: TGTGCCAGTAGTATGGGGCAGTTTCTCCGCCAGCCCCAGCATTTT. Translating it yields CASSMGQFLRQPQHF.

The chain couples TRBV15 to TRBJ1-5; 7 bases are a match to TRBD1. J was trimmed by 4 bases and V by 6 bases; bases with no gene match: 12. Germline V CDR1 and CDR2: LNHNV, YYDKDF (reference sequence). This CDR3 is 16 amino acids long. CDR3 DNA: TGTGCCACCAGGCGGCTGGGGACAGTCCTGAATCAGCCCCAGCATTTT. Translated: CATRRLGTVLNQPQHF.

V and J are TRBV5-1 and TRBJ2-3; D gene unclear. Germline V lookup: CDR1 SGHRS, CDR2 YFSETQ. There are 14 residues in the CDR3. Trimming shortened V by 2 bases and J by 3 bases, and 10 bases separated the two germline ends. CDR3 sequence: CASSFAQATDTQYF. The CDR3 DNA follows: TGCGCCAGCAGCTTTGCGCAGGCGACAGATACGCAGTATTTT.

The CDR3 sequence is CASSFRASYEQYF. CDR3 DNA: TGTGCCAGCAGTTTCAGGGCTTCCTACGAGCAGTACTTC. This chain links TRBV27 with TRBJ2-7; D possibly corresponds to TRBD1 (5 bases). Germline V gene sequence: CDR1 MNHEY, CDR2 SMNVEV (reference sequence). This CDR3 spans 13 amino acids. Trimming cost V 3 bases and J 1 base, with 7 bases left between them.

The chain combines TRBV2 with TRBJ1-1, with D maybe TRBD1 (6 bases). V was clipped by 8 bases and J by 1 base, with 17 bases between them. In germline, CDR1 is SNHLY, CDR2 FYNNEI. The CDR3 length is 15 residues. Here the CDR3 DNA reads TGTGCCAGCTCTCGCCCACAGGGTGCGAACACTGAAGCTTTCTTT. Protein: CASSRPQGANTEAFF.

This clone occurred a few times. The chain employs TRBV6-1 and TRBJ2-2; unclear D gene. The V end lost 4 bases, the J end lost 6 bases, and 12 bases lay between the germline ends. The length of the CDR3 is 14 residues. Germline lookup yields CDR1 MNHNS and CDR2 SASEGT. This CDR3 reads CASSAYAAAGELFF. The CDR3 nucleotides are TGTGCCAGCAGTGCTTACGCGGCGGCCGGGGAGCTGTTTTTT.

V and J are TRBV27 and TRBJ2-7, with 10 bases matching TRBD1. CDR1 MNHEY and CDR2 SMNVEV come from the germline V gene (reference sequence). The CDR3 spans 14 residues. The junction had 6 bases not matched to a gene; V was cut back by 8 bases and J by 2 bases. Here the CDR3 DNA reads TGTGCCAGCGGTCCGGGACAGGGGCCCTACGAGCAGTACTTC. Its translation: CASGPGQGPYEQYF.

The chain joins TRBV30 to TRBJ2-1; the D gene is possibly TRBD2 (6 bases). Germline loops: CDR1 GTSNPN, CDR2 SVGIG (reference sequence). The length of the CDR3 is 15 residues. Deletions cut 5 bases from V and 9 bases from J, with 23 bases between. CDR3 sequence: CAWVRPGGVKGEQFF. DNA of the CDR3: TGTGCCTGGGTAAGGCCCGGGGGTGTGAAGGGTGAGCAGTTCTTC.

The V and J genes are TRBV5-4 and TRBJ2-7; 10 bases match TRBD2. The junction had 8 bases not matched to a gene; V was cut back by 2 bases and J by 6 bases. CDR1 and CDR2 (germline): SGHNT, YYREEE (reference sequence). The CDR3 extends over 15 amino acids. CDR3: CASSLLAGGPSEQYF. CDR3 sequence (DNA): TGTGCCAGCAGCTTATTAGCGGGAGGTCCTTCCGAGCAGTACTTC.

The chain combines TRBV1 with TRBJ1-1; TRBD1, the table's D call, was not compared with the DNA. TRBV1 constitutes a pseudogene. The CDR3 has 15 amino acids. The CDR3 loop reads CTSTLRDTKNTEAFF. The CDR3 DNA is TGCACCAGCACCCTCCGGGACACCAAGAACACTGAAGCTTTCTTT.

The V gene is TRBV7-9, the J gene TRBJ2-1; 10 nucleotides agree with TRBD1. Germline V gene data show CDR1 as SEHNR and CDR2 as FQNEAQ (reference sequence). The junction had 2 bases not matched to a gene; V was cut back by 0 bases and J by 3 bases. The CDR3 is made up of 16 amino acids. CDR3 coding DNA: TGTGCCAGCAGCTTAGCGACAGGGGGCTTCTACAATGAGCAGTTCTTC. It encodes CASSLATGGFYNEQFF. The whole variable domain, filled in from reference TRBV7-9 and TRBJ2-1, reads DTGVSQNPRHKITKRGQNVTFRCDPISEHNRLYWYRQTLGQGPEFLTYFQNEAQLEKSRLLSDRFSAERPKGSFSTLEIQRTEQGDSAMYLCASSLATGGFYNEQFFGPGTRLTVL.

This chain joins TRBV6-1 and TRBJ2-5, with 11 bases identical to TRBD2. The CDR3 totals 16 residues. The germline gives CDR1 MNHNS, CDR2 SASEGT. V was clipped by 4 bases and J by 5 bases; unmatched bases: 9. This chain's CDR3 is CASSALASGGTETQYF. CDR3 sequence (DNA): TGTGCCAGCAGTGCTCTGGCTAGCGGGGGGACCGAGACCCAGTACTTC.

This chain connects TRBV7-2 to TRBJ2-1; 8 bases fit TRBD2. This CDR3 is 17 amino acids long. Germline V gene data show CDR1 as SGHTA and CDR2 as FQGNSA. V lost 2 bases to trimming and J lost 2 bases; unmatched junction nucleotides: 8. The CDR3 region is CASSLTSSGLPYNEQFF. CDR3 in DNA: TGTGCCAGCAGCTTAACTTCTAGCGGGCTCCCCTACAATGAGCAGTTCTTC.

The chain couples TRBV5-6 to TRBJ2-7, with 11 bases fitting TRBD1. Germline V gene sequence: CDR1 SGHDT, CDR2 YYEEEE. CDR3 length: 16 residues. V dropped 0 bases and J dropped 2; count of bases not matched to a gene: 4. CDR3 DNA sequence: TGTGCCAGCAGCTTGGGCATGGGACAGGGGGCCTACGAGCAGTACTTC. The encoded protein is CASSLGMGQGAYEQYF.

The gene calls are TRBV30 and TRBJ1-2; tentatively, D is TRBD1 (6 bases). Germline loops: CDR1 GTSNPN, CDR2 SVGIG (reference sequence). V dropped 3 bases and J dropped 0 bases, with 11 bases sitting between them. The CDR3 runs to 14 residues. DNA for the CDR3: TGTGCCTGGAGACCAGGGGCTACTAACTATGGCTACACCTTC. The encoded protein is CAWRPGATNYGYTF.

In regard to this clone: A much larger clone lies one base from this, so it may be a read error. This chain links TRBV6-1 with TRBJ1-1, with D uncertain. V shed 5 bases and J shed 1 base, with 8 bases lying between them. Germline V gives CDR1 MNHNS, CDR2 SASEGT. CDR3 length equals 13 residues. The CDR3, as DNA: TGTGCCAGCAGTTTAACAGAGAACACTGAAGCTTTCTTT. Protein product: CASSLTENTEAFF.

The chain has TRBV6-1 and TRBJ1-5; 9 bases are a match to TRBD1. The CDR3 has 15 residues. V lost 7 bases to trimming and J lost 5 bases; unmatched junction nucleotides: 9. The germline V gene encodes CDR1 MNHNS and CDR2 SASEGT. CDR3 nucleotides: TGTGCCAGCAACTTCGGACAGGGGTACGATCAGCCCCAGCATTTT. Its protein product is CASNFGQGYDQPQHF.

The chain couples TRBV19 to TRBJ2-1, with 9 bases fitting TRBD2. The CDR3 runs 14 residues. Germline lookup yields CDR1 LNHDA and CDR2 SQIVND (reference sequence). J was trimmed by 8 bases and V by 5 bases; bases with no gene match: 7. CDR3 in amino acids: CASSLGLATYEQFF. The CDR3 DNA is TGTGCCAGTAGTTTGGGACTAGCTACGTATGAGCAGTTCTTC.

This chain uses TRBV2 with TRBJ2-1; 14 bases align to TRBD2. V shed 6 bases, J shed 6 bases, and the junction held 4 bases outside the gene matches. The length of the CDR3 is 15 residues. Germline lookup yields CDR1 SNHLY and CDR2 FYNNEI. The CDR3 bases are TGTGCCAGCAGGATGACTAGCGGGGGGGGCAATGAGCAGTTCTTC. Translated: CASRMTSGGGNEQFF.